These 22 T cell receptor beta chains originate from one sample sequenced in a study of shared clonotypes between healthy human individuals. The table came from immunoSEQ multiplex PCR; TCRdb's copy has only in-frame clones and leaves some out. There are about 2.3 million clones in the sample; 92% occur only once, and around 0.35% lies in the top ten. What was sequenced was naive CD4+ T cells from PBMCs. Indicated subset: CD45RA+ positively selected. All receptors derive from a man aged 18 to 29 in good health. Some clones in this sample may be carry-over from other donors' samples.

This chain joins TRBV5-6 and TRBJ2-1, with D perhaps matching TRBD1 or TRBD2 (5 bases each). V lost 0 bases and J lost 6, with 10 bases in between. The CDR3 contains 14 residues. The V gene's germline CDR1 is SGHDT and CDR2 YYEEEE. CDR3 loop: CASSLVGGINEQFF. For the CDR3, the DNA is TGTGCCAGCAGCTTGGTTGGGGGAATCAATGAGCAGTTCTTC.

The gene calls are TRBV5-4 and TRBJ2-7, with D perhaps matching TRBD1 (6 bases). The ends were cut back, 4 bases at V and 3 bases at J, with 17 bases in the middle. The CDR3 length is 15 residues. Per germline, CDR1 SGHNT and CDR2 YYREEE (reference sequence). The CDR3 nucleotides read TGTGCCAGCAGCCACCCCGGACAGACCGACTACGAGCAGTACTTC. Translating it yields CASSHPGQTDYEQYF.

The chain combines TRBV28 with TRBJ1-2; D not resolved. With 1 base removed from V and 4 bases from J, the gap between germline ends came to 10 bases. The CDR3 sequence is 14 residues long. CDR1 and CDR2 (germline): MDHEN, SYDVKM. The CDR3 reads CASSLSGNGYGYTF. The CDR3 nucleotides read TGTGCCAGCAGTTTATCGGGAAACGGCTATGGCTACACCTTC.

The chain employs TRBV19 and TRBJ1-3, with TRBD1 as a possible D gene (5 bases). This CDR3 has 15 residues. V lost 3 bases, J lost 4 bases, and 13 bases lay in between. The germline V gene encodes CDR1 LNHDA and CDR2 SQIVND (reference sequence). In nucleotides, the CDR3 is TGTGCCAGTAGTATGAGCAGGGTCGGCGGAAACACCATATATTTT. Its translation: CASSMSRVGGNTIYF.

This chain joins TRBV27 and TRBJ1-4; D gene uncertain. Germline assignment: CDR1 MNHEY and CDR2 SMNVEV (reference sequence). The CDR3 is made up of 12 amino acids. The V end was cut by 7 bases, the J end by 8 bases, with 11 bases between. The CDR3: CASKAPGEKLFF. CDR3 in DNA: TGTGCCAGCAAGGCCCCAGGCGAAAAACTGTTTTTT.

The chain carries TRBV27 and TRBJ2-1; the match to TRBD2 covers 10 bases. The trim removed 5 bases at V and 4 bases at J, leaving 5 bases unmatched. Per germline, CDR1 MNHEY and CDR2 SMNVEV (reference sequence). The CDR3 is 15 amino acids. Written as DNA, the CDR3 is TGTGCCAGCAGTAAGGGACTAGCGACGTACAATGAGCAGTTCTTC. Translation: CASSKGLATYNEQFF.

A remark on this clone: Other DNA sequences in this sample translate to the same CDR3. This chain uses TRBV28 with TRBJ2-4; D is ambiguous. The ends were cut back, 6 bases at V and 0 bases at J, with 12 bases in the middle. Germline CDR1 and CDR2: MDHEN and SYDVKM. This CDR3 region has 15 residues. This CDR3 reads CASSPRALAKNIQYF. CDR3 in DNA: TGTGCCAGCAGCCCCCGGGCGCTAGCCAAAAACATTCAGTACTTC.

The chain joins TRBV30 to TRBJ1-5, with a tentative D call TRBD1 (5 bases). Trimming shortened V by 1 base and J by 5 bases, and 15 bases separated the two germline ends. The germline V gene has CDR1 GTSNPN and CDR2 SVGIG (reference sequence). The CDR3 consists of 15 residues. The CDR3 reads CAWSGGSPGHQPQHF. The CDR3 nucleotides read TGTGCCTGGAGTGGGGGATCTCCGGGACATCAGCCCCAGCATTTT.

The chain is built from TRBV28 and TRBJ1-2, with unresolved D. Trimming took 5 bases from V and 4 from J, leaving 14 bases between them. The germline V gene has CDR1 MDHEN and CDR2 SYDVKM. CDR3 size: 14 residues. The CDR3 DNA sequence: TGTGCCAGCAGTAGAGGGATAGGGTTCTATGGCTACACCTTC. Translating it yields CASSRGIGFYGYTF.

Remarks on this clone: This same CDR3 is encoded by further DNA sequences in the sample. CDR3 in amino acids: CASSEDTQETQYF. The DNA of the CDR3 is TGTGCCAGCAGTGAAGACACTCAAGAGACCCAGTACTTC. The chain couples TRBV2 to TRBJ2-5; D not certain. Trimming took 1 base from V and 2 from J, leaving 5 bases between them. CDR1 and CDR2 from the germline V gene are SNHLY and FYNNEI. This CDR3 has 13 amino acids.

In the case of this clone: At the DNA level, this CDR3 is encoded by other sequences in the same sample as well. CDR3 DNA: TGTGCCAGCAGCCGAAGGACAGGAGCGAACACCGGGGAGCTGTTTTTT. Amino acids: CASSRRTGANTGELFF. The chain joins TRBV7-3 to TRBJ2-2, with 7 bases lining up with TRBD1. Germline V gene lookup returns CDR1 SGHTA and CDR2 FQGTGA. The CDR3 totals 16 residues. V shed 5 bases, J shed 0 bases, and the junction held 6 bases outside the gene matches.

The gene calls are TRBV19 and TRBJ2-1; D ambiguous. Between the trimmed V and J ends, which lost 10 bases and 0 bases, there was a span of 16 bases. The CDR3 sequence is 15 residues long. Germline values: CDR1 LNHDA, CDR2 SQIVND (reference sequence). The CDR3 here is CATLHPFGSYNEQFF. Here the CDR3 DNA reads TGTGCCACCTTACACCCCTTTGGCTCCTACAATGAGCAGTTCTTC.

The chain couples TRBV30 to TRBJ1-6, with 11 bases that match TRBD1. Trimming removed 4 bases from V and 9 bases from J; junction bases left unmatched: 17. The V gene's germline CDR1 is GTSNPN and CDR2 SVGIG (reference sequence). CDR3 length: 18 amino acids. CDR3 sequence: CAWTPGTGQGVWASPLHF. CDR3 coding DNA: TGTGCCTGGACCCCCGGTACGGGACAGGGGGTTTGGGCTTCACCCCTCCACTTT.

A word on this clone: The sample has other DNA sequences that encode this CDR3 too. J is TRBJ2-5 and V is TRBV5-1; D gene unclear. This CDR3 has 12 amino acids. With 2 bases removed from V and 3 bases from J, the gap between germline ends came to 5 bases. Germline lookup yields CDR1 SGHRS and CDR2 YFSETQ. CDR3 region: CASSFNEETQYF. CDR3 coding DNA: TGCGCCAGCAGCTTTAACGAAGAGACCCAGTACTTC.

V is TRBV28 and J is TRBJ1-2; D unclear. The CDR3 consists of 14 residues. Germline V gene data show CDR1 as MDHEN and CDR2 as SYDVKM. V was shortened by 3 bases and J by 8 bases, with 16 bases between the two germline ends. The CDR3 loop is CASSFVLLVSGYTF. The CDR3 region has the DNA TGTGCCAGCAGTTTTGTGCTCCTGGTGTCCGGCTACACCTTC.

This clone occurred once. The chain employs TRBV5-1 and TRBJ2-3, with a possible D match to TRBD1 (5 bases). This CDR3 contains 15 residues. The V end was cut by 1 base, the J end by 0 bases, with 9 bases between. Germline CDR1 SGHRS, CDR2 YFSETQ. Written as DNA, the CDR3 is TGCGCCAGCAGCTTGTGGACATATAGCACAGATACGCAGTATTTT. It encodes CASSLWTYSTDTQYF.

This clone was counted only a few times. The chain links TRBV5-1 to TRBJ1-2, with 7 bases aligning to TRBD1. Germline V gene lookup returns CDR1 SGHRS and CDR2 YFSETQ. This CDR3 has 13 amino acids. With 4 bases clipped from V and 5 bases from J, the junction kept 5 bases outside the gene matches. CDR3 region: CASSPGQRYGYTF. The CDR3 region has the DNA TGCGCCAGCAGCCCGGGACAGCGTTATGGCTACACCTTC.

In this sample, this clone turned up once. The chain employs TRBV6-5 and TRBJ2-5, with D possibly TRBD2 on 5 matching bases. This CDR3 comprises 14 residues. The V gene lost 2 bases and the J gene lost 2 bases, with 9 bases spanning the gap. Germline V gene lookup returns CDR1 MNHEY and CDR2 SVGAGI. The CDR3 protein is CASSYGLQQETQYF. In nucleotides, the CDR3 is TGTGCCAGCAGTTACGGACTGCAGCAAGAGACCCAGTACTTC.

The chain carries TRBV2 and TRBJ2-3; 10 nucleotides align to TRBD1. V trimming: 6 bases; J trimming: 1 base; junction bases outside the gene matches: 7. Germline V CDR1 and CDR2: SNHLY, FYNNEI. The CDR3 runs 16 residues. The CDR3 region is CASRGQGRARTDTQYF. The DNA for the CDR3 is TGTGCCAGCAGGGGACAGGGGAGAGCCCGCACAGATACGCAGTATTTT.

This chain uses TRBV4-3 with TRBJ2-3; D may be TRBD1 (5 bases). This CDR3 is 16 amino acids long. V was clipped by 4 bases and J by 0 bases, with 14 bases between them. In germline, CDR1 is LGHNA, CDR2 YSLEER. The CDR3 coding sequence is TGCGCCAGCAGCCTTCAGGGCCCTCCTAGCACAGATACGCAGTATTTT. Translation: CASSLQGPPSTDTQYF.

On this clone: In the same sample, other DNA sequences code for this CDR3. The gene calls are TRBV5-1 and TRBJ1-2; 8 bases map to TRBD1. The J segment lost 4 bases and the V segment lost 3 bases, leaving 2 bases of the junction unmatched. Germline V gives CDR1 SGHRS, CDR2 YFSETQ. CDR3 length: 13 amino acids. The CDR3 nucleotides read TGCGCCAGCAGCTGGGACAGGTCCTATGGCTACACCTTC. Protein product: CASSWDRSYGYTF.

This sequence joins TRBV4-1 and TRBJ2-5; the D gene is possibly TRBD2 (7 bases). V dropped 2 bases and J dropped 1 base, with 11 bases sitting between them. The CDR3 has 15 amino acids. Germline CDR1 MGHRA, CDR2 YSYEKL. The CDR3 region has the DNA TGCGCCAGCAGCCAAAAGCGGGACATCCAAGAGACCCAGTACTTC. Translation gives CASSQKRDIQETQYF.